This TCR beta chain emerged from a study of blood T cells in healthy people across ages. The germline V and J ends were trimmed by 1 base and 0 bases, with 10 bases remaining between them. CDR3 length equals 16 residues. Looked up from germline, CDR1 is SGHTA and CDR2 is FQGNSA. This clonotype was picked up a small number of times. Together with a sample-barcoded 5' primer, a J-beta primer mix was included in a second PCR lasting about 7 to 11 cycles. TCRdb reprocessed the 5' RACE reads with MiXCR, giving one entry per CDR3 protein. The data show 800,000 or so distinct CDR3 sequences, around a quarter seen once. This same sample was also taken into another study, of T cells of mothers and their children.

The specimen sequenced was blood. The clonotype was recovered from a boy younger than 18 in good health. The chain joins TRBV7-2 to TRBJ2-1, with no clear D. CDR3 coding DNA: TGTGCCAGCAGCTTAGTTATGCTATCCTCCTACAATGAGCAGTTCTTC. This encodes CASSLVMLSSYNEQFF.